The rows below give T cell receptor beta chains drawn from one sample of a study of blood T cells in healthy people across ages. MiXCR, run by TCRdb on the 5' RACE reads, gives a single entry per CDR3 protein. Altogether around 1,500,000 distinct CDR3 sequences are present, over 25% being singletons, with the ten largest covering 7.7%. The sample consisted of blood. The receptor set was obtained from a woman under 40 in good health. Each CDR3 is given with its conserved first and last residue. The order of the fields is J gene, D gene, V gene, clone size, CDR3 protein, CDR3 DNA. D genes are given only for firm matches. The listing skips clone size in some rows; elsewhere it reads once, few, many or a size class.

>TRBJ1-1|.|TRBV27|few
CASSFRNGLNTEAFF
TGTGCCAGCAGCTTCCGCAATGGCCTGAACACTGAAGCTTTCTTT
>TRBJ1-1|.|TRBV6-5|few
CATKRAVGLEAFF
TGTGCCACCAAAAGGGCAGTGGGGTTGGAAGCTTTCTTT
>TRBJ1-5|TRBD1|TRBV12-3/TRBV12-4|.
CASSVTGVQPQHF
TGTGCCAGCAGTGTAACAGGGGTTCAGCCCCAGCATTTT
>TRBJ2-2|.|TRBV15|.
CATSRDRERQRTGELFF
TGTGCCACCAGCAGAGATCGAGAACGGCAGCGCACCGGGGAGCTGTTTTTT
>TRBJ2-3|TRBD2|TRBV5-1|many
CASSPGGSGDTQYF
TGCGCCAGCAGCCCGGGGGGGTCCGGGGATACGCAGTATTTT
>TRBJ1-4|.|TRBV12-3/TRBV12-4|.
CASSRTPPEKLFF
TGTGCCAGCAGCCGGACGCCCCCAGAAAAACTGTTTTTT
>TRBJ2-7|.|TRBV28|many
CASTSFSEQYF
TGTGCCAGCACCAGTTTCTCCGAGCAGTACTTC
>TRBJ1-1|TRBD1|TRBV12-5|few
CASGGARTGNGEAFF
TGTGCTAGTGGTGGCGCCCGGACAGGGAACGGGGAAGCTTTCTTT
>TRBJ2-5|.|TRBV7-6|.
CASSGSRGETQYF
TGTGCCAGCAGCGGTTCTAGGGGGGAGACCCAGTACTTC
>TRBJ1-2|.|TRBV7-9|many
CASTPESRAGYGYTF
TGTGCCAGCACGCCAGAATCCAGGGCAGGGTATGGCTACACCTTC
>TRBJ1-1|.|TRBV5-6|few
CASSLWGAQRMNTEAFF
TGTGCCAGCAGCTTATGGGGGGCTCAACGAATGAACACTGAAGCTTTCTTT
>TRBJ2-2|TRBD2|TRBV11-2|few
CASSLPPGLAGMTGELFF
TGTGCCAGCAGCTTACCCCCGGGACTAGCGGGAATGACCGGGGAGCTGTTTTTT
>TRBJ1-1|TRBD1|TRBV6-5|.
CASSYSTGRNTEAFF
TGTGCCAGCAGTTACTCGACAGGGAGGAACACTGAAGCTTTCTTT
>TRBJ1-1|TRBD1|TRBV5-1|few
CASTRQGNTEAFF
TGCGCCAGCACCCGACAGGGGAACACTGAAGCTTTCTTT
>TRBJ2-5|.|TRBV20-1|.
CSVPGRGGETQYF
TGCAGTGTACCGGGCAGGGGGGGAGAGACCCAGTACTTC
>TRBJ2-1|.|TRBV7-6|few
CASSLSAGHFYNEQFF
TGTGCCAGCAGCTTATCAGCGGGACATTTTTACAATGAGCAGTTCTTC
>TRBJ2-7|TRBD2|TRBV12-3/TRBV12-4|.
CASSPRVAGPYEQYF
TGTGCCAGCAGCCCTCGGGTAGCGGGTCCCTACGAGCAGTACTTC
>TRBJ1-2|.|TRBV7-3|few
CASSLDGTTAGYTF
TGTGCCAGCAGCTTAGATGGCACTACTGCTGGCTACACCTTC
>TRBJ1-2|TRBD1|TRBV12-5|few
CASGLVPLDRGYGYTF
TGTGCTAGTGGTTTGGTCCCCCTGGACAGGGGCTATGGCTACACCTTC
>TRBJ1-2|.|TRBV18|.
CAGSPNQGAYGYTF
TGTGCCGGCTCACCAAATCAGGGAGCCTATGGCTACACCTTC
>TRBJ2-1|.|TRBV7-3|few
CASSKGANEQFF
TGTGCCAGCAGCAAAGGGGCTAATGAGCAGTTCTTC
>TRBJ2-6|.|TRBV5-1|many
CASSDASSGANVLTF
TGCGCCAGCAGCGACGCTTCCTCTGGGGCCAACGTCCTGACTTTC
>TRBJ2-7|TRBD2|TRBV12-3/TRBV12-4|few
CASSPSSGEGRPYEQYF
TGTGCCAGCAGTCCCTCTAGCGGGGAAGGGCGGCCCTACGAGCAGTACTTC
>TRBJ2-1|TRBD2|TRBV7-2|.
CASSLVGTSGENEQFF
TGTGCCAGCAGCTTAGTTGGGACTAGCGGGGAAAATGAGCAGTTCTTC
>TRBJ2-3|.|TRBV9|.
CASSVLGGGRTSDTQYF
TGTGCCAGCAGCGTCCTCGGCGGGGGCCGAACTTCTGATACGCAGTATTTT
>TRBJ2-4|TRBD2|TRBV28|many
CASSSIRTSGGTKIQYF
TGTGCCAGCAGTTCAATCCGGACTAGCGGGGGGACGAAGATTCAGTACTTC
>TRBJ2-1|TRBD2|TRBV29-1|.
CSVEDRLAGLYNEQFF
TGCAGCGTTGAAGATCGGCTAGCGGGACTCTACAATGAGCAGTTCTTC
>TRBJ2-1|TRBD2|TRBV5-1|.
CASTRTSGVQGEQFF
TGCGCCAGCACCCGGACTAGCGGGGTTCAGGGTGAGCAGTTCTTC
>TRBJ1-1|TRBD1|TRBV7-2|.
CASSPGQGRYITEAFF
TGTGCCAGCAGCCCTGGACAGGGGCGGTATATCACTGAAGCTTTCTTT
>TRBJ2-3|TRBD2|TRBV25-1|.
CVSSASGASTDTQYF
TGTGTCAGCAGTGCGAGCGGGGCCAGCACAGATACGCAGTATTTT
>TRBJ1-4|.|TRBV20-1|few
CSANPGGEKLFF
TGCAGTGCCAACCCCGGGGGGGAAAAACTGTTTTTT
>TRBJ1-2|.|TRBV6-2/TRBV6-3|.
CASNRDLPYGYTF
TGTGCCAGCAACCGGGACTTACCATATGGCTACACCTTC
>TRBJ1-1|.|TRBV7-3|.
CASSLNGGRNTEAFF
TGTGCCAGCAGCTTAAACGGTGGGCGGAACACTGAAGCTTTCTTT
>TRBJ1-3|.|TRBV11-2|.
CASSPAVGNTIYF
TGTGCCAGCAGCCCCGCCGTCGGAAACACCATATATTTT
>TRBJ1-1|.|TRBV20-1|.
CSASRENTEAFF
TGCAGTGCTAGCAGGGAGAACACTGAAGCTTTCTTT
>TRBJ1-2|.|TRBV6-1|.
CASRRDVNYGHTF
TGTGCCAGCAGAAGGGACGTAAACTATGGCCACACCTTC
>TRBJ2-3|.|TRBV6-6|once
CASSPGVQSADTQYF
TGTGCCAGCAGTCCCGGGGTCCAAAGCGCAGATACGCAGTATTTT
>TRBJ2-7|.|TRBV21-1|few
CASSISPGGSQYF
TGTGCCAGCAGCATAAGTCCAGGGGGTTCCCAGTACTTC
>TRBJ2-5|.|TRBV20-1|many
CSARRDSEETQYF
TGCAGTGCTAGAAGGGACTCCGAAGAGACCCAGTACTTC
>TRBJ2-5|TRBD2|TRBV29-1|.
CSVLRLAGPRETQYF
TGCAGCGTTTTACGACTAGCGGGGCCTCGGGAGACCCAGTACTTC
>TRBJ2-7|TRBD2|TRBV20-1|few
CSASPSGVGEQYF
TGCAGTGCTAGTCCTAGCGGGGTTGGCGAGCAGTACTTC
>TRBJ2-1|.|TRBV7-8|few
CASSPPGLTPPNEQFF
TGTGCCAGCAGCCCTCCGGGACTCACACCACCCAATGAGCAGTTCTTC
>TRBJ2-7|.|TRBV7-9|.
CASSRGLSGSYEQYF
TGTGCCAGCAGCCGCGGACTATCGGGCTCCTACGAGCAGTACTTC
>TRBJ2-4|.|TRBV10-3|.
CAISESISGFQYF
TGTGCCATCAGTGAGTCGATCTCGGGATTTCAGTACTTC
>TRBJ1-4|TRBD1|TRBV27|.
CASSPDRGYNEKLFF
TGTGCCAGCAGTCCGGACAGGGGATACAATGAAAAACTGTTTTTT
>TRBJ2-1|.|TRBV29-1|many
CSVRGATSYNEQFF
TGCAGCGTTAGGGGCGCTACCTCCTACAATGAGCAGTTCTTC